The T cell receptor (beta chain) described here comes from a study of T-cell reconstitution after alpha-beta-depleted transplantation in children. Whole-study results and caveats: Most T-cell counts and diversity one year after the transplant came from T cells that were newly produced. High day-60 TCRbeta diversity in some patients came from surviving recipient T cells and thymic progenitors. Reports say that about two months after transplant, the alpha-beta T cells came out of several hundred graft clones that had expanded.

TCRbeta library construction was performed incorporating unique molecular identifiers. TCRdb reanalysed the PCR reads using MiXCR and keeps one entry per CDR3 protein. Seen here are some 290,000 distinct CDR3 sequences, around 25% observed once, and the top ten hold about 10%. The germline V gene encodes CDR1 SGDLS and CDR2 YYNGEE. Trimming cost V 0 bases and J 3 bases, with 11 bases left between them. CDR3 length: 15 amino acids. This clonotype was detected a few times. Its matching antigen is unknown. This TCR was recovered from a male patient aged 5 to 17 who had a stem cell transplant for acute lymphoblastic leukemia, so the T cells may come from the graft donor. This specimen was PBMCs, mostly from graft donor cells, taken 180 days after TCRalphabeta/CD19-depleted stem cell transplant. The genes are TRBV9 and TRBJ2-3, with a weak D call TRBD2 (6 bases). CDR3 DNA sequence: TGTGCCAGCAGCGTAGCGGGAGTCCCGACAGATACGCAGTATTTT. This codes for CASSVAGVPTDTQYF.